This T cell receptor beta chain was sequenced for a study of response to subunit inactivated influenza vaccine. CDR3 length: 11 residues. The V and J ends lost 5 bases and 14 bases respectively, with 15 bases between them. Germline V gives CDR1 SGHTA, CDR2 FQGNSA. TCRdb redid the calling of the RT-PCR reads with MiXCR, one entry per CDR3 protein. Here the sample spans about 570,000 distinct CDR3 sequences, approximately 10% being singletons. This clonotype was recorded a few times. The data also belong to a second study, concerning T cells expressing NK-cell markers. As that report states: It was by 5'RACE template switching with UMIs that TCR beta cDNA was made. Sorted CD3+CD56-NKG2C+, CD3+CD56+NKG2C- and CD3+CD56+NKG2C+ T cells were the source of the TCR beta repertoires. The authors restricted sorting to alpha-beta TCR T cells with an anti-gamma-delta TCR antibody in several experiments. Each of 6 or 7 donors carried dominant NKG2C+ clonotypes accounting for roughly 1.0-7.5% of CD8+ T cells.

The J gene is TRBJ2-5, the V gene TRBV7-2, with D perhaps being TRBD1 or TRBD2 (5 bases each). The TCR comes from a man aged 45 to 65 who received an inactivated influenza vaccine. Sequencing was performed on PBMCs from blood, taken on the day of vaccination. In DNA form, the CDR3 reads TGTGCCAGCAGCCCCCGGGACCGACTTTACTTC. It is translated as CASSPRDRLYF.